This TCR beta chain originates from a study of PD-1 blockade in classical Hodgkin lymphoma. Profiling relied on immunoSEQ multiplex PCR, and the TCRdb table lists in-frame clones only, not all of them. The sample lists more than 8,000 clones; roughly 80% were seen once. Findings and caveats of the study: At baseline, newly diagnosed patients reportedly showed less TCR diversity than healthy donors.

Worth noting for this clone: The antigen is undetermined.

V dropped 5 bases and J dropped 6; count of bases not matched to a gene: 2. The CDR3 has 15 residues. From germline, CDR1 is SGHVS and CDR2 FNYEAQ. Time point denoted: cycle 4 day 1 (C4D1), after about 6 weeks of nivolumab. Relapse after autologous stem cell transplantation occurred in every patient, and brentuximab vedotin exposure varied. Applied to thawed PBMCs, magnetic negative selection was the method used to isolate CD8+ T cells. The source was CD8+ T cells from blood, collected before the fourth cycle of nivolumab. The TCR originated in a human donor with classical Hodgkin lymphoma. This rearrangement joins TRBV7-6 to TRBJ2-2; 14 nucleotides align to TRBD2. The CDR3 loop is CASSTTSGGAGELFF. In DNA form, the CDR3 reads TGTGCCAGCAGCACGACTAGCGGGGGGGCCGGGGAGCTGTTTTTT.